This TCR beta chain is from a study of blood T cell repertoires in COVID-19. Background on the study: Donors in the United States, Italy and Spain gave samples during acute or convalescent COVID-19. The cDNA or gDNA used as material had been derived from T cells, B-cell-depleted T cells, or PBMCs.

As processed by the authors: Counts of nucleated cells, estimated from reference gene primer amplification, were obtained. The repertoire was sequenced with immunoSEQ multiplex PCR; TCRdb's copy has only in-frame clones and lacks some. The V and J calls and the clone size are those of that table, but D and trimming were determined from the DNA. Altogether over 45,000 clones are present, about nine tenths being singletons, with the ten largest covering approximately 7.1%. This CDR3 contains 16 residues. With V trimmed by 4 bases and J by 9 bases, 15 bases remained unmatched. Germline V CDR1 and CDR2: SEHNR, FQNEAQ (reference sequence).

This clonotype was sampled from a man aged 45 to 65 with active COVID-19. The sample taken for sequencing was peripheral blood. The chain carries TRBV7-9 and TRBJ1-1; 9 bases map to TRBD1. In DNA, the CDR3 is TGTGCCAGCAGCTCCGGCCCTTATGGACAGGGGCGTAAAGCTTTCTTT. It translates to CASSSGPYGQGRKAFF. Together with reference TRBV7-9 and TRBJ1-1, the CDR3 gives the full variable domain: DTGVSQNPRHKITKRGQNVTFRCDPISEHNRLYWYRQTLGQGPEFLTYFQNEAQLEKSRLLSDRFSAERPKGSFSTLEIQRTEQGDSAMYLCASSSGPYGQGRKAFFGQGTRLTVV.